This T cell receptor (beta chain) is drawn from a study of STAT5B mutations in CD4+ large granular lymphocyte leukemia. Trimming removed 4 bases from V and 6 bases from J; junction bases left unmatched: 10. Germline CDR1 SGHRS, CDR2 YFSETQ. The CDR3 extends over 16 amino acids. Sequencing was at survey level. Methods used by the authors: Productive clonotypes were detectable down to 2.59 x 10-5 frequency. Assay: immunoSEQ multiplex PCR; the TCRdb copy retains only in-frame clones and omits some. The DNA gave D and trimming, while V, J and clone size come from that table. Of 20,000 to 25,000 clones in the sample, around 72% were seen once. Study-wide results and limits: Top patient clones used TRBV06 genes more often: 8/27 versus 2/35 in controls.

Turning to this clone: Its antigen is undetermined.

The sequence was collected from a human donor in good health. The V gene is TRBV5-1, the J gene TRBJ2-2; TRBD2 matches 9 bases. The sequenced material came from CD4+ T cells from blood buffy coats. In DNA form, the CDR3 reads TGCGCCAGCAGCCCCCTGGGTAGCGGGGGATCCGGGGAGCTGTTTTTT. This translates into CASSPLGSGGSGELFF.